This T cell receptor beta chain originates from a study of cytomegalovirus exposure and HLA in healthy donors. Overall study findings and caveats: High sensitivity and specificity were reportedly achieved when the classifier diagnosed cytomegalovirus status.

The CDR3 covers 15 residues. Germline assignment: CDR1 SNHLY and CDR2 FYNNEI. Trimming cost V 10 bases and J 8 bases, with 26 bases left between them. Profiled with immunoSEQ multiplex PCR; TCRdb holds only in-frame clones, not every one. This table has around 190,000 clones, roughly three quarters appearing once. In the case of this clone: Its antigen is unidentified.

Sequencing used PBMCs. The chain is built from TRBV2 and TRBJ1-2, with D possibly being TRBD1 (6 bases). This sequence was found in a woman aged 25 to 39 in good health and CMV-seronegative. CDR3 sequence: CATTRSIQGSEGYTF. The CDR3 region has the DNA TGTGCCACAACCCGTTCTATACAGGGTTCGGAGGGCTACACCTTC.